The clone carrying this T cell receptor (beta chain) has just a few counts. V was shortened by 8 bases and J by 0 bases, with 14 bases between the two germline ends. The CDR3 sequence is 15 residues long. Germline values: CDR1 LNHDA, CDR2 SQIVND (reference sequence). The data belong to a study of chemoradiotherapy in HPV16-positive cancers. Clones were sequenced by immunoSEQ multiplex PCR, and TCRdb holds only the in-frame ones, with some missing. The sample has thousands of clones, 70% to 75% seen once. The V and J genes are TRBV19 and TRBJ2-1; D gene uncertain. The TCR comes from a human donor with HPV-associated anogenital cancer. The material was tumor tissue, obtained from a patient who underwent chemoradiotherapy. The CDR3 DNA reads as TGTGCCAGTTCAACCGACAAAAGCTCCTACAATGAGCAGTTCTTC. Protein product: CASSTDKSSYNEQFF.